This TCR beta chain was sequenced for a study of blood T cell repertoires in COVID-19. Study in general: Samples came from the United States, Italy and Spain, spanning acute and convalescent COVID-19.

TCRdb's table, derived via immunoSEQ multiplex PCR, lists solely in-frame clones and lacks some. The table lists some 40,000 clones, roughly 75% of them singletons. The CDR3 has 14 amino acids. CDR1 and CDR2 from the germline V gene are MNHEY and SVGAGI. Trimming left V 6 bases short and J 1 base short, with 12 bases between. This TCR came from a man between 65 and 80 years old with acute or convalescent COVID-19. Sequencing was performed on peripheral blood. The chain couples TRBV6-5 to TRBJ1-1; D remains ambiguous. The CDR3 is CASSFAGGNTEAFF. The DNA for the CDR3 is TGTGCCAGCAGCTTCGCGGGAGGGAACACTGAAGCTTTCTTT.